This TCR beta chain was sequenced in a study of T cells in Graves' hyperthyroidism and ophthalmopathy. This clonotype was found once. The J segment lost 3 bases and the V segment lost 5 bases, leaving 13 bases of the junction unmatched. The CDR3 sequence is 17 residues long. Germline lookup yields CDR1 SGHAT and CDR2 FQDESV (reference sequence). Amplification yielded TCR beta CDR3 regions, with RNA transcripts as the source. The TCR CDR3 first-round RT-PCR relied on the HTBI primer set. TCRdb re-derived calls from the multiplex PCR reads in MiXCR, one entry per CDR3 protein. The sample contains a few hundred thousand distinct CDR3 sequences, roughly 50% of which appear only once.

The TCR originated in a woman in her late teens or twenties with Graves' hyperthyroidism. The chain joins TRBV11-1 to TRBJ2-5; 9 nucleotides line up with TRBD2. The sequencing input was peripheral blood or thyroid tissue (not recorded which). CDR3 in DNA: TGTGCCAGCAGCCCCGGAGGTAGCGGGAGTGGGAAAGAGACCCAGTACTTC. It encodes CASSPGGSGSGKETQYF.